Each of the 5 T cell receptor beta chains below was sequenced from the same sample in a study of T cell responses to AZD1222 COVID-19 vaccine. TCRdb keeps only in-frame clones here, not all; method: immunoSEQ multiplex PCR. Of tens of thousands of clones listed, around 83% are singletons. Material: peripheral blood, obtained on day 0 of AZD1222 vaccination. Receptors originate from an adult in good health.

J is TRBJ1-4 and V is TRBV4-3; a weak D match, TRBD1 (5 bases). The V end lost 1 base, the J end lost 5 bases, and 14 bases lay between the germline ends. Germline CDR1 is LGHNA and CDR2 is YSLEER. This CDR3 region has 16 residues. CDR3 in DNA: TGCGCCAGCAGCCAAGGGACGGGGCTCCCGAATGAAAAACTGTTTTTT. Its translation is CASSQGTGLPNEKLFF.

This clone was counted a single time. This chain joins TRBV7-9 and TRBJ1-1; D unresolved. This CDR3 comprises 14 residues. CDR1 SEHNR and CDR2 FQNEAQ come from the germline V gene (reference sequence). Trimming removed 5 bases from V and 1 base from J, with 11 bases in between. The DNA for the CDR3 is TGTGCCAGCAGCCCTCAACCGGGGAACACTGAAGCTTTCTTT. Translated: CASSPQPGNTEAFF.

V and J are TRBV5-6 and TRBJ1-1; possibly TRBD1 for D (5 bases). Trimming stripped 4 bases from V and 3 bases from J, with 19 bases between. Germline V lookup: CDR1 SGHDT, CDR2 YYEEEE. The length of the CDR3 is 16 residues. This chain's CDR3 is CASSLGDGVEDTEAFF. The DNA for the CDR3 is TGTGCCAGCAGCCTGGGGGACGGGGTGGAGGACACTGAAGCTTTCTTT.

The chain couples TRBV7-3 to TRBJ2-1; D may be TRBD1 (5 bases). V lost 5 bases and J lost 5, with 10 bases in between. The CDR3 contains 13 residues. Germline loops: CDR1 SGHTA, CDR2 FQGTGA. This CDR3 reads CASSRQGDNEQFF. The DNA of the CDR3 is TGTGCCAGCAGCCGCCAAGGGGACAATGAGCAGTTCTTC.

This clone is judged medium-sized. The V call is TRBV7-6, the J call TRBJ2-3, with D possibly matching TRBD2 (5 bases). The germline V gene encodes CDR1 SGHVS and CDR2 FNYEAQ. This CDR3 has 16 residues. V gave up 5 bases and J gave up 6 bases, with 21 bases separating them. Written as DNA, the CDR3 is TGTGCCAGCAGCCCGTTCGCCAGGCGGGTGGGGGATACGCAGTATTTT. Amino acid sequence: CASSPFARRVGDTQYF.